A single sample is the source of the 12 T cell receptor beta chains below, sequenced in a study of T cells in Graves' hyperthyroidism and ophthalmopathy. RNA transcripts served as the template for amplifying TCR beta CDR3 regions. Initially, a first-round RT-PCR of the TCR CDR3 employed the HTBI primer set. MiXCR, run by TCRdb on the multiplex PCR reads, gives a single entry per CDR3 protein. The table shows some 600,000 distinct CDR3 sequences, with over 11% occurring only once. The specimen sequenced was blood. The receptor source for this set is a woman aged 30 to 39 with Graves' hyperthyroidism that later progressed to Graves' ophthalmopathy.

The sample holds many counts of this clonotype. J is TRBJ2-2 and V is TRBV11-2; TRBD2 aligns across 7 bases. Germline trimming cut 5 bases from V and 4 bases from J; bases unmatched to any gene: 7. Germline loops: CDR1 SGHAT, CDR2 FQNNGV. CDR3 length equals 15 residues. The CDR3 DNA is TGTGCCAGCAGCCCGGGACGCGGGAGCACCGGGGAGCTGTTTTTT. The encoded protein is CASSPGRGSTGELFF. Filled out from reference TRBV11-2 and TRBJ2-2, the complete variable domain reads EAGVAQSPRYKIIEKRQSVAFWCNPISGHATLYWYQQILGQGPKLLIQFQNNGVVDDSQLPKDRFSAERLKGVDSTLKIQPAKLEDSAVYLCASSPGRGSTGELFFGEGSRLTVL.

In this sample, this clonotype turned up many times. The chain couples TRBV3-1 to TRBJ2-3; D is unresolved. The germline CDR1 and CDR2 sequences are LGHDT and YNNKEL (reference sequence). The CDR3 sequence is 12 residues long. Trimming removed 3 bases at V and 6 bases at J, with 7 bases between. CDR3 region: CASSQPSDTQYF. For the CDR3, the DNA is TGTGCCAGCAGCCAGCCCTCGGATACGCAGTATTTT.

This clonotype was counted many times. This chain joins TRBV3-1 and TRBJ1-2, with D unresolved. The CDR3 runs 13 residues. Germline V gives CDR1 LGHDT, CDR2 YNNKEL (reference sequence). V was pared by 8 bases and J by 0 bases, with 10 bases between. This CDR3 is CASQQNPNYGYTF. As DNA, the CDR3 is TGTGCCAGCCAACAGAACCCTAACTATGGCTACACCTTC. The whole variable domain, filled in from reference TRBV3-1 and TRBJ1-2, reads DTAVSQTPKYLVTQMGNDKSIKCEQNLGHDTMYWYKQDSKKFLKIMFSYNNKELIINETVPNRFSPKSPDKAHLNLHINSLELGDSAVYFCASQQNPNYGYTFGSGTRLTVV.

This clonotype was seen ten or more times. V is TRBV7-9 and J is TRBJ1-6; 9 bases align to TRBD1. This CDR3 spans 14 amino acids. Germline V gene data show CDR1 as SEHNR and CDR2 as FQNEAQ (reference sequence). The V segment lost 5 bases and the J segment 8 bases; nucleotides outside the gene matches: 4. CDR3 in DNA: TGTGCCAGCAGCGCAGGACAGGGGTATTCACCCCTCCACTTT. Translating gives CASSAGQGYSPLHF.

The table lists this clonotype with a few counts. The genes are TRBV12-3 or TRBV12-4 and TRBJ1-1; 7 nucleotides align to TRBD1. The CDR3 length is 14 residues. The ends lost 6 bases at V and 4 bases at J; junction bases unmatched: 8. The CDR3 region has the DNA TGTGCCAGCAGAACCCGACAGGGATCCACTGAAGCTTTCTTT. Its translation is CASRTRQGSTEAFF.

This clonotype was picked up many times. The chain couples TRBV20-1 to TRBJ2-1; TRBD2 aligns across 8 bases. Germline V lookup: CDR1 DFQATT, CDR2 SNEGSKA (reference sequence). CDR3 length: 16 amino acids. V lost 3 bases and J lost 2; bases outside the gene matches: 9. The CDR3 protein is CSARVGTSSPYNEQFF. The CDR3, as DNA: TGCAGTGCTAGGGTGGGGACTAGTTCCCCCTACAATGAGCAGTTCTTC.

This clonotype was counted only a few times. The chain carries TRBV9 and TRBJ2-1; TRBD1 matches at 9 bases. This CDR3 comprises 15 residues. CDR1 SGDLS and CDR2 YYNGEE come from the germline V gene. The trim removed 3 bases at V and 7 bases at J, leaving 8 bases unmatched. CDR3 sequence reads: CASSGTGGAGNEQFF. CDR3 DNA sequence: TGTGCCAGCAGCGGTACAGGGGGCGCGGGTAATGAGCAGTTCTTC.

This clonotype appeared many times. The chain combines TRBV2 with TRBJ2-7; 9 bases fit TRBD2. The CDR3 is 15 residues long. In germline, CDR1 is SNHLY, CDR2 FYNNEI. Trimming removed 2 bases from V and 2 bases from J; junction bases left unmatched: 4. The CDR3 DNA reads as TGTGCCAGCAGTGAATTCGGCGGGAGGGCCTACGAGCAGTACTTC. It codes for CASSEFGGRAYEQYF.

There are many counts of this clonotype. The rearrangement links TRBV28 to TRBJ2-7; TRBD1 aligns across 9 bases. The CDR3 extends over 12 amino acids. Germline lookup yields CDR1 MDHEN and CDR2 SYDVKM. Unmatched junction bases numbered 1, after V lost 5 bases and J lost 5 bases. The DNA of the CDR3 is TGTGCCAGCAGTCGACAGGGGGACGAGCAGTACTTC. Its translation: CASSRQGDEQYF.

The table lists this clonotype with many counts. V and J are TRBV7-2 and TRBJ1-4; D is possibly TRBD1 (5 bases). The CDR3 is 19 residues long. CDR1 SGHTA and CDR2 FQGNSA come from the germline V gene. Trimming stripped 2 bases from V and 6 bases from J, with 25 bases between. As DNA, the CDR3 is TGTGCCAGCAGCTTACGAAGCCGGACAAGGGAATTAGTCCATGAAAAACTGTTTTTT. Amino acid sequence: CASSLRSRTRELVHEKLFF.

This clonotype was recorded at least ten times. The V and J genes are TRBV5-1 and TRBJ2-7; a possible D gene is TRBD2 (6 bases). In germline, CDR1 is SGHRS, CDR2 YFSETQ. V shed 0 bases and J shed 2 bases, with 9 bases lying between them. The length of the CDR3 is 14 residues. The CDR3 DNA follows: TGCGCCAGCAGCTTGGGGGACTCCACCTACGAGCAGTACTTC. This gives the protein CASSLGDSTYEQYF.

This clonotype was recorded at least ten times. The chain couples TRBV5-5 to TRBJ1-4; D ambiguous. The germline CDR1 and CDR2 sequences are SGHKS and YYEKEE (reference sequence). The CDR3 is made up of 13 amino acids. V shed 4 bases and J shed 3 bases, with 7 bases lying between them. CDR3 sequence (DNA): TGTGCCAGCAGCCGGGGAGCTAATGAAAAACTGTTTTTT. Its translation is CASSRGANEKLFF.